This entry features one T cell receptor beta chain sequence. What it binds is unknown. This sample's RNA came from whole unsorted tissue. Distant lung tissue was collected more than 3 cm away from the tumor edge. This specimen comes from a study of tumor and adjacent non-tumor tissue in lung cancer. Study at large: On average, productive TCRbeta reads reached about 4 million per sample. General study points: Normal lung showed higher cumulative top 100 clone frequency than tumor. TCR diversity was significantly greater in tumor than normal lung tissue.

The library came from three nested PCR rounds adapted from ARM-PCR protocols. Each CDR3 protein is one row after TCRdb ran MiXCR on the multiplex PCR reads. The table has 81,000 or so distinct CDR3 sequences, roughly 80% seen once. This CDR3 is built from 16 residues. The V gene end was trimmed by 4 bases and the J gene end by 5 bases; junction bases not matched to a gene: 14. CDR1 and CDR2 from the germline V gene are MNHNS and SASEGT. The sequence came from a man aged 55 to 70 with non-small cell lung cancer. The sample was distant non-tumor lung tissue. V gene TRBV6-1 combines with J gene TRBJ2-7, with 7 nucleotides matching TRBD2. Here the CDR3 DNA reads TGTGCCAGCAGTGGGGGAAGCGGGACTAACTACCACGAGCAGTACTTC. Translation gives CASSGGSGTNYHEQYF.